This T cell receptor (beta chain) comes out of a study of T cell responses to AZD1222 COVID-19 vaccine. Germline V CDR1 and CDR2: MDHEN, SYDVKM. The germline V and J ends were trimmed by 6 bases and 4 bases, with 22 bases remaining between them. The CDR3 has 17 amino acids. Analyses pooled second doses at about 4 or about 12 weeks. Produced via immunoSEQ multiplex PCR; TCRdb's table is partial and in-frame only. The data show 73,000 or so clones, about three quarters seen once. The V gene is TRBV28, the J gene TRBJ1-5; a weak D match, TRBD1 (5 bases). The sequence was obtained from an adult who received the AZD1222 COVID-19 vaccine. Sequencing used peripheral blood, obtained 28 days after the second AZD1222 dose. This CDR3 reads CASSLSQGTGANQPQHF. The CDR3 bases are TGTGCCAGCAGCCTAAGCCAAGGGACTGGGGCTAATCAGCCCCAGCATTTT.